Below, one TCR beta chain is given with its context. Its antigen is unknown. The record has no base qualities; no much larger clone is one base away. The CDR1 and CDR2 encoded by the germline V gene are MNHEY and SVGAGI. The V end loses 2 bases and the J end loses 4 bases, and a stretch of 12 bases separates them. From cysteine to phenylalanine, the CDR3 is 15 amino acids long. The only DNA kept is the CDR3, 45 bases in frame from the first base. The library was obtained by RT-PCR. Sequencer: Illumina HiSeq 2500. TCRdb handled the public reads itself, with Q25 trimming in fastp and clone calling in MiXCR, and kept productive beta chains. Identical CDR3 proteins give one entry, which carries the most common genes and DNA. Across this sample there are a few hundred thousand distinct CDR3 sequences, with 21% seen only once. The top ten hold 10% of the sample. The data belong to a study of response to subunit inactivated influenza vaccine (dated by TCRdb to 2016 to 2019). Concerning the study at large: Deep quantitative profiling of the T cell receptor repertoire was used in the study to follow responses to a trivalent subunit inactivated influenza vaccine. Overall study outcomes, separate from this receptor: The authors suggested that each seasonal influenza vaccination may recruit only a limited number of new T cells.

Source: PBMCs from blood, taken about 20 months after vaccination. The rearranged segments are TRBV6-5 and TRBJ2-1, with a weak D call of TRBD1 (5 bases match). The clonotype was recovered from a man aged 50 to 75 who received an inactivated influenza vaccine. Donor details come from another sample of the same person, matched by shared clones. In nucleotide form, the sequence is TGTGCCAGCAGTTACGTACAGGCCCCATACAATGAGCAGTTCTTC. Protein translation: CASSYVQAPYNEQFF.